A selection of T cell receptor beta chains follows, all from one sample in a study of cytomegalovirus exposure and HLA in healthy donors. This table comes from immunoSEQ multiplex PCR, and its TCRdb copy is limited to in-frame clones, with some not included. Of some 150,000 clones detected, roughly 83% appear once; the ten largest clones hold about 2.2%. The material sequenced was PBMCs. The source is a woman aged 45 to 65 in good health and CMV-seronegative. CDR3s leave out the opening cysteine and the closing phenylalanine or tryptophan.

V	J	CDR3
TRBV27	TRBJ2-7	ASSFRTTSGETYEQY
TRBV5-1	TRBJ1-6	ASSSQGQTNSPLH
TRBV7-8	TRBJ1-6	ASSFRGWDSPLH
TRBV9	TRBJ1-1	ASNRQGANTEAF
TRBV6-6	TRBJ1-5	ASIDQGHSNQPQH
TRBV7-2	TRBJ2-5	ASSLAPYNGRRETQY
TRBV10-3	TRBJ1-1	AIRTGALNTEAF
TRBV30	TRBJ1-1	AWSVRAGGTAF
TRBV9	TRBJ2-7	ASSAPGGEQY
TRBV6-1	TRBJ1-5	ASSDLRGLSNQPQH
TRBV29-1	TRBJ2-3	SVSLGGGQY
TRBV28	TRBJ2-7	ASSPQILGDRGLTDSYEQY
TRBV19	TRBJ1-6	ATKTGTGNYNSPLH
TRBV7-2	TRBJ1-6	ASSTSHGTGSSYNSPLH
TRBV6-5	TRBJ2-3	ASREGQRSTDTQY
TRBV27	TRBJ1-2	ASRPGMQHYGYT
TRBV7-2	TRBJ2-5	ASSLVNRPQETQY
TRBV4-2	TRBJ2-1	ASSQVGRPEQF
TRBV13	TRBJ2-3	ASSHLESGGAGTQY
TRBV19	TRBJ1-6	ASSIGDPHPYNSPLH
TRBV6-6	TRBJ1-3	ASSQGRGTGNTIY
TRBV5-6	TRBJ2-7	ASKGGLYEQY
TRBV19	TRBJ2-7	ASSISGTSTGEQY
TRBV19	TRBJ2-3	ASSKGTASTDTQY
TRBV6-1	TRBJ1-2	ASMGTVSGYT
TRBV10-3	TRBJ1-4	AIRDAGELF
TRBV6-5	TRBJ1-1	ASSVQGGSTEAF
TRBV5-1	TRBJ1-3	ASSLSGGSSGNTIY
TRBV4-3	TRBJ1-5	ASSQFLQASNQPQH
TRBV5-5	TRBJ1-5	ASSLTAYSNQPQH
TRBV2	TRBJ2-2	ASTDRGPTGELF
TRBV6-6	TRBJ2-2	ASNRQGNTGELF
TRBV11-3	TRBJ2-7	ASSATGGRDEQY
TRBV28	TRBJ1-2	ASSRQGGGYGYT
TRBV7-8	.	ASSRPTSGVTYEQY
TRBV6-5	TRBJ2-7	ASRRDSYEQY
TRBV5-1	TRBJ2-6	ASSLLTAGSGANVLT
TRBV2	TRBJ1-5	ASRRQVGGQPQH
TRBV18	TRBJ1-4	ASSQQGATNEKLF
TRBV6-1	TRBJ1-5	ASSEAFGQSYNQPQH
TRBV4-2	TRBJ2-2	ASRGGTGLSGELF
TRBV7-8	TRBJ2-5	ASSLGGPSVPEGPQY
TRBV5-4	TRBJ2-2	ASSPRLSTGELF
TRBV30	TRBJ2-1	AWGRGAAYNEQF
TRBV2	TRBJ1-6	ASMATLLLNSPLH